The clone carrying this T cell receptor beta chain came up a few times. The antigen is undetermined. Vbeta (60) and Jbeta (13) primers were used in the PCR. Here immunoSEQ multiplex PCR was the method, and the copy in TCRdb shows in-frame clones only, minus some. The sample gives 150,000 to 200,000 clones, 65% to 80% of which show up once; about 2.5% is in the top ten. This sample is drawn from a study of cytomegalovirus exposure and HLA in healthy donors. CDR1 and CDR2 from the germline V gene are LGHNA and YSLEER. V gave up 0 bases and J gave up 0 bases, with 12 bases separating them. The CDR3 sequence is 17 residues long. Findings and caveats of the study: With later analysis, a missense DCLRE1C variant became linked to TCR beta V- and J-gene trimming. An analysis was carried out later, and it reportedly showed fewer N-insertions in an Asian-associated ancestry cluster than the approximately 670-donor mean. There were some public TCRs occurring in many donors, but most TCR sequences were rare. The listing of 150 to 200 TCR beta chains classed them as cytomegalovirus-associated.

This chain connects TRBV4-3 to TRBJ2-1; D is possibly TRBD2 (7 bases). This TCR was recovered from a woman aged 25 to 39 in good health and CMV-seropositive. What was sequenced was PBMCs. For the CDR3, the DNA is TGCGCCAGCAGCCAAGAGCGGGGGCGAGCCTCCTACAATGAGCAGTTCTTC. It is translated as CASSQERGRASYNEQFF.